The T cell receptor (beta chain) under discussion was sequenced for a study of blood T cell repertoires in COVID-19 (TCRdb year 2020). Context from the whole study: Samples from collaborators originated in the United States, Italy and Spain and spanned both the acute and convalescent phases of COVID-19. Where available, HLA class I and class II types were obtained from metadata supplied by the sample provider rather than from assay-based typing. Nearly every sample came with metadata listing a de-identified subject ID, COVID-19 status, age in years and sex. The repertoires were released in a freely available public database meant as a resource for research on the immune response to SARS-CoV-2. The dataset comprised deeply sampled blood TCRbeta repertoires from subjects exposed to, actively infected with, or recovered from COVID-19. Samples came from the ongoing ImmuneRACE study (first 160 participants) plus 1,254 subjects from 6 global collaborators. The material from the prospective study consisted of cDNA or gDNA derived from T cells, B-cell-depleted T cells, or PBMCs.

TCRbeta CDR3 regions were amplified from genomic DNA using the immunoSEQ Assay, a bias-controlled multiplex PCR. The authors' analysis ran thus. Nucleated cell counts per sample were estimated from amplification of reference gene primers within the assay. To quantify the absolute abundance of each unique TCRbeta CDR3 rearrangement, sequence reads were collapsed and filtered. For each sample, productive Simpson clonality was calculated by taking the square root of Simpson's diversity index across productive rearrangements. TCRdb took this table from immuneACCESS and kept in-frame rearrangements with V and J called. Such tables lack part of the clones; where checked against another copy, unresolved V genes explain under half of the gap, and the rest is unexplained. V and J calls and clone size are those listed in that table; D and trimming were worked out from the DNA. The sample table holds under 200,000 clones, of which 79% were seen once. The ten biggest clones cover 17% of the sample.

What the authors observed across the whole study: The quantity of clinical and demographic metadata differed by source and by participant and was supplied without curation.

The collaborating institutions used their own protocols to collect whole blood in K2EDTA tubes. Collaborator samples were shipped for TCRbeta analysis as frozen whole blood, isolated PBMCs, or DNA extracted from either sample type. The CDR3 runs 13 residues from the cysteine to the phenylalanine. The only DNA kept is the CDR3, 39 bases in frame from the first base. Trimmed from V: 7 bases; trimmed from J: 4 bases; junction bases lacking a gene match: 5. The germline V gene (reference sequence) specifies SGHNT as CDR1 and YYREEE as CDR2. On this clone: Its antigen specificity is not known. No base quality values were provided; no much bigger clone lies one nucleotide off.

The receptor's source is a man between 60 and 75 years old with active or convalescent COVID-19. Sequenced: peripheral blood. The chain links TRBV5-4 with TRBJ1-2, and TRBD1 matches 9 of the central bases. CDR3 region: CASRDRAGYGYTF. The DNA sequence reads TGTGCCAGCCGGGACAGGGCCGGCTATGGCTACACCTTC.